The next 10 T cell receptor beta chains were all read from a single sample in a study of blood T cells in healthy people across ages. Together with a sample-barcoded 5' primer, a J-beta primer mix was included in a second PCR lasting roughly 7 to 11 cycles. Using its own MiXCR run on the 5' RACE reads, TCRdb lists one record per CDR3 protein. The data hold about 800,000 distinct CDR3 sequences, with approximately 25% observed a single time. The sample was also reused in another study, on T cells of mothers and their children.

Input material: blood. The receptor set was obtained from a boy between 10 and 17 years old in good health.

J is TRBJ2-7 and V is TRBV19, with unresolved D. Trimming removed 0 bases from V and 6 bases from J, with 12 bases in between. Germline CDR1 and CDR2: LNHDA and SQIVND (reference sequence). The CDR3 totals 14 residues. CDR3 DNA: TGTGCCAGTAGTATAGATCTTGTGGCAGGCGAGCAGTACTTC. It codes for CASSIDLVAGEQYF.

This clonotype has more than one count but fewer than ten. In DNA, the CDR3 is TGTGCCAGCAGTTGGGATGGGAATCAGCCCCAGCATTTT. Translated: CASSWDGNQPQHF. V usage is TRBV27 and J usage is TRBJ1-5; D is ambiguous. The germline V gene encodes CDR1 MNHEY and CDR2 SMNVEV (reference sequence). V was clipped by 4 bases and J by 4 bases, with 8 bases between them. CDR3 length: 13 residues.

The chain carries TRBV20-1 and TRBJ2-1; 9 bases map to TRBD2. The germline gives CDR1 DFQATT, CDR2 SNEGSKA (reference sequence). V lost 6 bases, J lost 4 bases, and 7 bases stayed unmatched. The CDR3 totals 14 residues. The CDR3 coding sequence is TGCAGTGCCCAGACTAGCGGAGAATACAATGAGCAGTTCTTC. Translating it yields CSAQTSGEYNEQFF.

The chain's CDR3 is CASSPQRVQGAGDTQYF. The CDR3, as DNA: TGTGCCAGCTCCCCTCAGCGAGTACAGGGGGCAGGAGATACGCAGTATTTT. V is TRBV18 and J is TRBJ2-3; 9 bases fit TRBD1. With V trimmed by 6 bases and J by 5 bases, 15 bases remained unmatched. CDR3 length: 17 residues. The V gene's germline CDR1 is KGHSH and CDR2 LQKENI.

Here the CDR3 DNA reads TGCAGTGCTAGAGCTTTCGGGGATCAGCCCCAGCATTTT. Translation: CSARAFGDQPQHF. The chain carries TRBV20-1 and TRBJ1-5; D uncertain. Germline V gene sequence: CDR1 DFQATT, CDR2 SNEGSKA (reference sequence). The CDR3 is made up of 13 amino acids. The V end was cut by 1 base, the J end by 5 bases, with 9 bases between.

The chain combines TRBV9 with TRBJ2-7; D remains ambiguous. Germline V gene lookup returns CDR1 SGDLS and CDR2 YYNGEE. The CDR3 totals 12 residues. The germline V and J ends were trimmed by 4 bases and 5 bases, with 10 bases remaining between them. DNA for the CDR3: TGTGCCAGCAGCCCAGGTCAAGACGAGCAGTACTTC. Amino acid sequence: CASSPGQDEQYF.

This clonotype was found a few times. This chain uses TRBV5-1 with TRBJ2-2; 8 nucleotides line up with TRBD1. CDR1 and CDR2 from the germline V gene are SGHRS and YFSETQ. There are 13 residues in the CDR3. V was clipped by 7 bases and J by 5 bases; unmatched bases: 4. The CDR3 protein is CASGTGETGELFF. CDR3 in DNA: TGCGCCAGCGGGACAGGAGAGACCGGGGAGCTGTTTTTT.

V gene TRBV28 combines with J gene TRBJ1-4; 7 bases map to TRBD1. The CDR3 contains 15 residues. Germline loops: CDR1 MDHEN, CDR2 SYDVKM. V gave up 7 bases and J gave up 6 bases; unmatched junction bases: 11. CDR3: CASIPIGGEDEKLFF. The CDR3 coding sequence is TGTGCCAGCATCCCTATAGGGGGCGAGGATGAAAAACTGTTTTTT. Filled out from reference TRBV28 and TRBJ1-4, the complete variable domain reads DVKVTQSSRYLVKRTGEKVFLECVQDMDHENMFWYRQDPGLGLRLIYFSYDVKMKEKGDIPEGYSVSREKKERFSLILESASTNQTSMYLCASIPIGGEDEKLFFGSGTQLSVL.

This chain connects TRBV9 to TRBJ2-3; TRBD2 agrees at 8 bases. The CDR3 sequence is 16 residues long. Looked up from germline, CDR1 is SGDLS and CDR2 is YYNGEE. With V trimmed by 4 bases and J by 3 bases, 10 bases remained unmatched. The CDR3 protein is CASSFVSGMGTDTQYF. The CDR3 nucleotides read TGTGCCAGCAGCTTCGTTAGCGGGATGGGGACAGATACGCAGTATTTT. Based on the CDR3 plus reference TRBV9 and TRBJ2-3, the full variable domain is DSGVTQTPKHLITATGQRVTLRCSPRSGDLSVYWYQQSLDQGLQFLIQYYNGEERAKGNILERFSAQQFPDLHSELNLSSLELGDSALYFCASSFVSGMGTDTQYFGPGTRLTVL.

CDR3 DNA: TGTGCCAGCAGCTTAGCGGCGCGGGGTAGAGAGACCCAGTACTTC. Protein: CASSLAARGRETQYF. This chain uses TRBV7-9 with TRBJ2-5; a weak D match, TRBD2 (6 bases). Trimming stripped 0 bases from V and 4 bases from J, with 12 bases between. From germline, CDR1 is SEHNR and CDR2 FQNEAQ (reference sequence). The CDR3 is 15 residues long. The variable domain in full, with the rest retrieved from reference TRBV7-9 and TRBJ2-5, is DTGVSQNPRHKITKRGQNVTFRCDPISEHNRLYWYRQTLGQGPEFLTYFQNEAQLEKSRLLSDRFSAERPKGSFSTLEIQRTEQGDSAMYLCASSLAARGRETQYFGPGTRLLVL.